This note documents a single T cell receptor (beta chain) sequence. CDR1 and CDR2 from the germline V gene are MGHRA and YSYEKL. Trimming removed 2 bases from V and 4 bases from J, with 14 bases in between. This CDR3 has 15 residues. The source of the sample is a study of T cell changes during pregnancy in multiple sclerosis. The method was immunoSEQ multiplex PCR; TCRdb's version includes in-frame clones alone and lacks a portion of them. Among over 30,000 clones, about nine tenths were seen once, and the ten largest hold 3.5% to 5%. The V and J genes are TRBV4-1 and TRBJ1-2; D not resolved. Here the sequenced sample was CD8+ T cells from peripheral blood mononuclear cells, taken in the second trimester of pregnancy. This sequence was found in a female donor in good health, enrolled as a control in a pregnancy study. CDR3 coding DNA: TGCGCCAGCAGCCAATCCATCCCCACAGCCTATGGCTACACCTTC. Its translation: CASSQSIPTAYGYTF.